This T cell receptor beta chain is drawn from a study of OX40 agonist ivuxolimab in advanced cancers. For the study at large: People in dose escalation had one of these cancers: hepatocellular carcinoma, melanoma, renal cell or head and neck cancer.

Regarding the study as a whole: Patients with a partial response at 0.1-3.0 mg/kg had among the lowest clonal expansion.

The repertoire was sequenced with immunoSEQ multiplex PCR; TCRdb's copy has only in-frame clones and lacks some. The sample contains tens of thousands of clones, roughly 92% of which appear only once. CDR1 and CDR2 (germline): DFQATT, SNEGSKA (reference sequence). The CDR3 length is 10 residues. V lost 6 bases and J 8 bases, leaving 9 bases between the germline ends. For this clone: Its antigen is unknown.

The genes are TRBV20-1 and TRBJ2-3; D not certain. This sample comprised CD4+ or CD8+ T cells sorted from blood, obtained in a trial of the OX40 agonist ivuxolimab. The receptor was derived from an adult with an advanced solid tumor such as melanoma, head and neck, liver or kidney cancer. The CDR3 loop is CSAVQGTQYF. The CDR3 coding sequence is TGCAGTGCCGTACAAGGTACGCAGTATTTT.